In its sample, the clone carrying this TCR beta chain was seen many times. Its antigen is still unknown. The sample comes from a study of naive and memory T cell subsets. Sequential positive selection took CD4 T cells first, then CD8 T cells. Trimming shortened V by 2 bases and J by 3 bases, and 0 bases separated the two germline ends. The CDR3 contains 11 residues. Germline CDR1 reads SGHRS; CDR2 reads YFSETQ. Study-wide points: Gini index rose across naive, CM, EM and EMRA in CD4 and CD8.

The beta constant-region primer was an equimolar mix of two oligonucleotides covering TRBC1 and TRBC2. Nested alpha and beta constant-region primers with the SP2 primer drove four PCR rounds on ligated cDNA. TCRdb fed the UMI-ligation and nested PCR reads into MiXCR, producing one record per CDR3 protein. The sample has around 40,000 distinct CDR3 sequences; 13% are singletons. The sequence came from a human donor in good health. V gene TRBV5-1 combines with J gene TRBJ2-1; D unclear. Sequenced input: effector memory CD4+ T cells from blood. Subset denoted: effector memory, CD45RA- CD27-. The DNA for the CDR3 is TGCGCCAGCAGCTTCTACAATGAGCAGTTCTTC. Protein: CASSFYNEQFF.